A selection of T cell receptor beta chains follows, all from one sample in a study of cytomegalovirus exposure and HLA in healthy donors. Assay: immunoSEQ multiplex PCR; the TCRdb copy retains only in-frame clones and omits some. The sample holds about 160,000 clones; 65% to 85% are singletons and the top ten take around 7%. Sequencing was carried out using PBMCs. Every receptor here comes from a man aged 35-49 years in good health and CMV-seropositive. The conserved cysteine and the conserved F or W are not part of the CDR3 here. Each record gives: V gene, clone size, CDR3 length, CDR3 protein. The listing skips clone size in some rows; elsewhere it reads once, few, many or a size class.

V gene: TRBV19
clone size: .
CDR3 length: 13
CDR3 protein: ASSMTGKGNQPQH

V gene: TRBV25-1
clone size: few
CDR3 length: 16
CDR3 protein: ASSPPGHLSSYNSPLH

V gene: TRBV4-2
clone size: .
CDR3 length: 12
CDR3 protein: ASSPQGFTTEAF

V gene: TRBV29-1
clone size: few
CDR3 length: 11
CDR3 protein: SGSSGGEGEQF

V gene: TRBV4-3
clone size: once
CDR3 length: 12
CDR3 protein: ASSQEYRASPLH

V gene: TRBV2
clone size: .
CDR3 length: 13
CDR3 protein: ASSSSGTSTDTQY

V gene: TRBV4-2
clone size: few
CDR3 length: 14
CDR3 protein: ASSQGAGLAGSEQY

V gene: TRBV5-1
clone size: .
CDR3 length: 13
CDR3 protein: ASSPDTIVDEKLF

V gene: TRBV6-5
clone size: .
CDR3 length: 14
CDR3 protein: ASSYSKLAGTDTQY

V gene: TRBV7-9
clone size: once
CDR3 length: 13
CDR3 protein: ASSYSPTSGYEQY

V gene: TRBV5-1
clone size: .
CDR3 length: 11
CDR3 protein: ASSPGQGETQY

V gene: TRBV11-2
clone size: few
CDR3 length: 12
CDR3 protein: ASSFTGTYNEQF

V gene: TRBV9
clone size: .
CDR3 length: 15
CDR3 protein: ASSVGLVGALQETQY

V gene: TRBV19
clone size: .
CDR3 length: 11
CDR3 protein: ASREQGDYEQY

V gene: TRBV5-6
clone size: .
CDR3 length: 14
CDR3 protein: ASSAGTGDSNQPQH

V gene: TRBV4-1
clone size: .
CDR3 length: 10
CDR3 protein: ASSHVNTEAF

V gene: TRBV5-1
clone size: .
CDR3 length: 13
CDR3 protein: ASSPRQGSSTEAF

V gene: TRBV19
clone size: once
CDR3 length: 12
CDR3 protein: ASSIIGDHQPQH

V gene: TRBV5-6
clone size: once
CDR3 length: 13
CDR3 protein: ASSLAAGLAETQY

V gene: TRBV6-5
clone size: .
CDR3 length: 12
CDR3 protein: ASSADRGDNEQF

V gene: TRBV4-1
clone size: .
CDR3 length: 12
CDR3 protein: ASSQDPGWTEAF

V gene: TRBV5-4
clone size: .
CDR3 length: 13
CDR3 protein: ASSLAGGRTDTQY

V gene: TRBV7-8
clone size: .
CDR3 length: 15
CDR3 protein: ASSLRDTGNPFYEQY

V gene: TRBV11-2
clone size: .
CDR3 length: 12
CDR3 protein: ASSRDRGANTIY

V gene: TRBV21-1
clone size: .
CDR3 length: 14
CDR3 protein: ASSKLQALPNYGYT

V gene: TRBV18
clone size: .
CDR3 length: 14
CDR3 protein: ASSPPGRTKTGELF

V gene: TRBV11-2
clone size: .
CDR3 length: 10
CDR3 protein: ASSPMVYEQY

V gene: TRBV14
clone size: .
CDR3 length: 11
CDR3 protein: ASSPRQDYGYT